This T cell receptor (beta chain) was captured by sequencing in a study of T cell repertoires in cytomegalovirus infection. For the study at large: From public TCR beta signatures came an indication of both CMV infection and matching HLA type.

Points on this clonotype: Its specificity is not known.

TCRdb fed the reads into MiXCR, producing one record per CDR3 protein. The sample carries around 550,000 distinct CDR3 sequences, around 27% recorded once. The CDR3 length is 12 residues. Per germline, CDR1 SGHTA and CDR2 FQGTGA. The ends were cut back, 4 bases at V and 9 bases at J, with 10 bases in the middle. Study results and limitations: Summed frequency of shared TCR beta families picked out CMV carriers who also had the relevant HLA. Clonotypes of TCR beta that were HLA-C-restricted and CMV-specific dominated the ex vivo response.

The J gene is TRBJ2-1, the V gene TRBV7-3; weak D call: TRBD1 (5 bases). This TCR came from a human donor in good health (CMV status not recorded). Some clones in this sample may be carry-over from other donors' samples. Source material: PBMCs. CDR3 nucleotide sequence: TGTGCCAGCAGCTATCATAGGGGTGAGCAGTTCTTC. It codes for CASSYHRGEQFF.